The present T cell receptor beta chain was sequenced within a study of neoadjuvant anti-PD-1 for oral cavity cancer. Turning to the study itself: Patients without progression got a fourth dose around day 43.

The CDR3 runs 17 residues. Trimming cost V 0 bases and J 0 bases, with 14 bases left between them. Germline-derived CDR1 and CDR2 are LGHNA and YNFKEQ. The assay was immunoSEQ multiplex PCR, and TCRdb's table has in-frame clones only and misses some. The table lists 30,000 to 40,000 clones, more than 75% of them singletons, with roughly 3.4% in the top ten. This chain links TRBV4-2 with TRBJ1-2, with TRBD1 as a possible D gene (6 bases). The sequenced sample was PBMCs, obtained before nivolumab (anti-PD-1) treatment. This sequence originates from a person aged 35-79 years with oral cavity squamous cell carcinoma. The CDR3 sequence: CASSQEYGGATNYGYTF. DNA of the CDR3: TGTGCCAGCAGCCAAGAGTATGGGGGCGCGACTAACTATGGCTACACCTTC.